This T cell receptor (beta chain) was retrieved from a study of cytomegalovirus exposure and HLA in healthy donors. The J segment lost 5 bases and the V segment lost 2 bases, leaving 3 bases of the junction unmatched. CDR1 and CDR2 (germline): KGHSH, LQKENI. The CDR3 runs to 16 residues. This clone has more than one count but fewer than ten. It was with 60 Vbeta and 13 Jbeta primers that the PCR ran. Libraries were prepared by immunoSEQ multiplex PCR; TCRdb keeps only in-frame clonotypes and omits some of them. Among 85,000 to 100,000 clones listed, around 74% were seen once. The sequence came from a man aged 35 to 55 in good health and CMV-seropositive. The source material was PBMCs. The gene calls are TRBV18 and TRBJ1-6, with 10 bases that match TRBD1. The CDR3: CASSPGTGANNSPLHF. The CDR3 DNA sequence: TGTGCCAGCTCACCAGGGACAGGGGCCAATAATTCACCCCTCCACTTT. Using reference TRBV18 and TRBJ1-6 for the parts outside the CDR3, the full variable domain is NAGVMQNPRHLVRRRGQEARLRCSPMKGHSHVYWYRQLPEEGLKFMVYLQKENIIDESGMPKERFSAEFPKEGPSILRIQQVVRGDSAAYFCASSPGTGANNSPLHFGNGTRLTVT.